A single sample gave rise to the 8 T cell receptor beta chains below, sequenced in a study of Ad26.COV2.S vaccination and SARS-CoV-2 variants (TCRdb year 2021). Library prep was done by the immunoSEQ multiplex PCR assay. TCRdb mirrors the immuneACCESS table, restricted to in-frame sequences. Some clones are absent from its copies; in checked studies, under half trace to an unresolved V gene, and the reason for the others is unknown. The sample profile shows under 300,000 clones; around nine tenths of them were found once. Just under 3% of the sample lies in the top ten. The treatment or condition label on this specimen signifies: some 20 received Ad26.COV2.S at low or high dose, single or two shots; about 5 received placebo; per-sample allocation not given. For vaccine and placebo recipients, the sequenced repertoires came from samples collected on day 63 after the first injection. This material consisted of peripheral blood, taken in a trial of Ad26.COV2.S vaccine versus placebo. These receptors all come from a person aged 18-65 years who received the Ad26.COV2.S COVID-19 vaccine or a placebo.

The chain's CDR3 is CASSGSTGGAGGQETQYF. In DNA form, the CDR3 reads TGTGCCAGCAGCGGCTCTACCGGCGGAGCGGGAGGGCAAGAGACCCAGTACTTC. This rearrangement joins TRBV9 to TRBJ2-5; TRBD2 agrees at 10 bases. V lost 3 bases and J lost 2; bases outside the gene matches: 13. Germline CDR1 SGDLS, CDR2 YYNGEE. CDR3 length: 18 amino acids.

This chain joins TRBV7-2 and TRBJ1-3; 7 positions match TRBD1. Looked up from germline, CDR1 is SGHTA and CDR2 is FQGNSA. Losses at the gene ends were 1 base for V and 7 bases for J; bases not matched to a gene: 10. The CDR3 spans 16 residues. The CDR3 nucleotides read TGTGCCAGCAGCTTAGATCAGGGGGTAGGGGGGAACACCATATATTTT. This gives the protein CASSLDQGVGGNTIYF.

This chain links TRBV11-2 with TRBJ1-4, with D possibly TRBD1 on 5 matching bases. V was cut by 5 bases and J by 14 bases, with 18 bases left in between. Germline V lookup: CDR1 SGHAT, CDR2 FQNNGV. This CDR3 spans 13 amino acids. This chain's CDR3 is CASSGRDGLRLFF. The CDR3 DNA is TGTGCCAGCAGCGGTCGGGACGGCCTAAGGCTGTTTTTT.

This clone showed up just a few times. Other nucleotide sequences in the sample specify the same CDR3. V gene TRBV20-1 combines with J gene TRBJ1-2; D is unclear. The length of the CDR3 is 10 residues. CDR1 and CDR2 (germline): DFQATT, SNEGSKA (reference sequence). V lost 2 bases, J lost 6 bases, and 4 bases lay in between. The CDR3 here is CSARLDGYTF. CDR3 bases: TGCAGTGCTAGACTCGATGGCTACACCTTC.

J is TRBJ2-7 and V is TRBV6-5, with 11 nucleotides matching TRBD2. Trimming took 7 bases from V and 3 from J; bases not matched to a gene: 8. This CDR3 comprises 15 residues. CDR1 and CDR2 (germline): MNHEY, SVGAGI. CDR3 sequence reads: CASNLLAGDNYEQYV. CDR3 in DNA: TGTGCCAGCAACCTACTAGCGGGAGACAACTACGAGCAGTACGTC.

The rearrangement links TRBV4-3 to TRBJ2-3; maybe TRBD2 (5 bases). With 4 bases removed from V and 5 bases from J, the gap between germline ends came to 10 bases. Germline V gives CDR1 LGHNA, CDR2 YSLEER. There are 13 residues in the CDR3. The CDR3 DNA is TGCGCCAGCAGCCCCCGGGAAAGAGATACGCAGTATTTT. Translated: CASSPRERDTQYF.

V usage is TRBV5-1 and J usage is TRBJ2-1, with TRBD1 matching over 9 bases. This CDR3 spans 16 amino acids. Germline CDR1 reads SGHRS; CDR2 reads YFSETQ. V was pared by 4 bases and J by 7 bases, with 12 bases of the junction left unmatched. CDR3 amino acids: CASSPSAGTGINEQFF. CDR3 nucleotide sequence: TGCGCCAGCAGCCCGTCTGCCGGGACAGGGATTAATGAGCAGTTCTTC.

The CDR3, as DNA: TGTGCCAGCAGCTTAATTGCCTACGGTGGGTCGGCAGATACGCAGTATTTT. It encodes CASSLIAYGGSADTQYF. This chain links TRBV7-8 with TRBJ2-3; D unresolved. The germline V gene encodes CDR1 SGHVS and CDR2 FQNEAQ. Trimming left V 2 bases short and J 4 bases short, with 19 bases between. This CDR3 has 17 amino acids.